Listed here are 15 T cell receptor beta chains from one sample, sequenced in a study of T cell repertoires in cytomegalovirus infection. TCRdb redid the calling of the reads with MiXCR, one entry per CDR3 protein. Among 500,000 to 600,000 distinct CDR3 sequences listed, about 17% were seen once. The sequenced material came from CD8+ T cells from PBMCs. The origin of the receptors is a human donor in good health (CMV status not recorded). Some clones in this sample may be carry-over from other donors' samples.

This chain connects TRBV10-3 to TRBJ1-1; tentative D call: TRBD1 (6 bases). The CDR3 runs 17 residues. V was shortened by 5 bases and J by 2 bases, with 21 bases between the two germline ends. CDR1 ENHRY and CDR2 SYGVKD come from the germline V gene. In DNA form, the CDR3 reads TGTGCCATCAGTTCCACAGGGAAAGGGGTCGAAAACACTGAAGCTTTCTTT. As protein: CAISSTGKGVENTEAFF.

This clonotype has at least ten counts. The DNA of the CDR3 is TGTGCCAGCAGCTCGCCCGGGACTAAGAGACGCACAGATACGCAGTATTTT. As protein: CASSSPGTKRRTDTQYF. The V call is TRBV11-3, the J call TRBJ2-3; 7 bases agree with TRBD2. Per the germline V gene, CDR1 is SGHNT and CDR2 is YENEEA. V dropped 4 bases and J dropped 1; count of bases not matched to a gene: 11. This CDR3 region has 17 residues.

In its sample, this clonotype was seen a few times. The gene calls are TRBV2 and TRBJ1-2; 7 bases match TRBD1. Germline V gene data show CDR1 as SNHLY and CDR2 as FYNNEI. The CDR3 has 12 residues. The CDR3 nucleotides are TGTGCGACACAGGGGATTGACTATGGCTACACCTTC. Encoded protein: CATQGIDYGYTF.

As for this clonotype: Just one base apart from a much larger clone, this may be a read error. CDR3 protein: CASSLLGRTVELFF. The CDR3 bases are TGTGCCAGCAGTTTATTGGGGAGGACCGTGGAGCTGTTTTTT. The chain has TRBV28 and TRBJ2-2, with TRBD2 as a possible D gene (6 bases). This CDR3 has 14 residues. Germline loops: CDR1 MDHEN, CDR2 SYDVKM.

The rearrangement uses TRBV5-6 and TRBJ2-1, with D uncertain. Trimming shortened V by 0 bases and J by 0 bases, and 16 bases separated the two germline ends. The length of the CDR3 is 18 residues. Germline V lookup: CDR1 SGHDT, CDR2 YYEEEE. The CDR3 spells CASSLDPLAESSYNEQFF. CDR3 nucleotide sequence: TGTGCCAGCAGCTTGGATCCGTTGGCGGAAAGCTCCTACAATGAGCAGTTCTTC. The full variable domain, rest sourced from reference TRBV5-6 and TRBJ2-1, is DAGVTQSPTHLIKTRGQQVTLRCSPKSGHDTVSWYQQALGQGPQFIFQYYEEEERQRGNFPDRFSGHQFPNYSSELNVNALLLGDSALYLCASSLDPLAESSYNEQFFGPGTRLTVL.

This clonotype was seen ten or more times. The chain couples TRBV7-2 to TRBJ2-1; D is uncertain. Germline lookup yields CDR1 SGHTA and CDR2 FQGNSA. Trimming cost V 1 base and J 7 bases, with 8 bases left between them. The CDR3 is 13 amino acids. CDR3 in amino acids: CASSLVLVNEQFF. Written as DNA, the CDR3 is TGTGCCAGCAGCTTAGTGTTAGTGAATGAGCAGTTCTTC. The whole variable domain, filled in from reference TRBV7-2 and TRBJ2-1, reads GAGVSQSPSNKVTEKGKDVELRCDPISGHTALYWYRQSLGQGLEFLIYFQGNSAPDKSGLPSDRFSAERTGGSVSTLTIQRTQQEDSAVYLCASSLVLVNEQFFGPGTRLTVL.

As concerns this clonotype: An end of the junction does not agree with germline; a read error may underlie this. This rearrangement joins TRBV9 to TRBJ2-5, with 10 bases fitting TRBD2. The germline V gene encodes CDR1 SGDLS and CDR2 YYNGEE. The CDR3 contains 15 residues. CDR3 sequence (DNA): TGTACCAGCAGCCCCGGGCTAGCGGGAGTTGAGACCCAGTACTTC. It yields the protein CTSSPGLAGVETQYF.

The J gene is TRBJ1-1, the V gene TRBV29-1, with D tentatively TRBD1 (5 bases). In germline, CDR1 is SQVTM, CDR2 ANQGSEA. Deletions cut 7 bases from V and 4 bases from J, with 13 bases between. The CDR3 spans 12 residues. CDR3 sequence (DNA): TGCAGCGGCATAGGGGTCAGCACTGAAGCTTTCTTT. It specifies CSGIGVSTEAFF.

This clonotype was seen repeatedly, ten times or more. The chain couples TRBV28 to TRBJ2-5, with D uncertain. Germline assignment: CDR1 MDHEN and CDR2 SYDVKM. This CDR3 is 14 amino acids long. The V end was cut by 5 bases, the J end by 5 bases, with 15 bases between. The CDR3 protein is CASSPRLGRETQYF. The CDR3 DNA is TGTGCCAGCAGTCCTAGACTGGGAAGGGAGACCCAGTACTTC.

At least ten counts were recorded for this clonotype. V and J are TRBV7-6 and TRBJ2-3; no firm D call. This CDR3 is built from 14 residues. In germline, CDR1 is SGHVS, CDR2 FNYEAQ. Trimming removed 5 bases at V and 6 bases at J, with 15 bases between. The CDR3 reads CASSPEPTRDTQYF. The CDR3, as DNA: TGTGCCAGCAGCCCAGAACCCACCCGGGATACGCAGTATTTT.

At least ten counts were recorded for this clonotype. The chain carries TRBV12-3 or TRBV12-4 and TRBJ2-3; 8 positions agree with TRBD1. The V gene end was trimmed by 3 bases and the J gene end by 3 bases; junction bases not matched to a gene: 2. The CDR3 covers 14 residues. CDR3 nucleotides: TGTGCCAGCAGTTTCAACAGGGGGACAGATACGCAGTATTTT. It codes for CASSFNRGTDTQYF.

This clonotype was observed many times. The chain employs TRBV12-3 or TRBV12-4 and TRBJ2-5; the D is unclear. V was shortened by 0 bases and J by 5 bases, with 16 bases between the two germline ends. This CDR3 spans 16 amino acids. The CDR3: CASSLAHSSIGETQYF. For the CDR3, the DNA is TGTGCCAGCAGTTTAGCGCATTCTAGTATCGGGGAGACCCAGTACTTC.

As regards this clonotype: The junction does not match germline at one end; this may be a read error. This chain links TRBV7-2 with TRBJ2-7; possible D gene TRBD2, 5 bases. Germline CDR1 and CDR2: SGHTA and FQGNSA. The CDR3 is 17 amino acids. CDR3 bases: TGTGCCAGCAGCGGCGAGATTAAGACCGAGGGAACCTACGAGCCGTACTTC. This sequence encodes CASSGEIKTEGTYEPYF.

Ten or more counts support this clonotype. This chain connects TRBV20-1 to TRBJ1-1; D remains ambiguous. CDR1 is DFQATT and CDR2 is SNEGSKA in the germline V gene (reference sequence). The CDR3 runs 11 residues. V gave up 0 bases and J gave up 3 bases, with 2 bases separating them. The DNA of the CDR3 is TGCAGTGCTAGAGATTACACTGAAGCTTTCTTT. Translation: CSARDYTEAFF.

This chain connects TRBV15 to TRBJ2-1; maybe TRBD1 (6 bases). TRBJ2-7 explains the end of the DNA better; the J call may be wrong. The CDR3 runs 14 residues. The germline CDR1 and CDR2 sequences are LNHNV and YYDKDF (reference sequence). The CDR3: CATSRDRGYNEQYF. The CDR3 DNA reads TGTGCCACCAGCAGAGACAGGGGCTACAATGAGCAGTACTTC.